The present TCR beta chain was sequenced within a study of Ad26.COV2.S vaccination and SARS-CoV-2 variants. Study-level results: Total T cell responses were possibly underestimated by TCR breadth and depth analyses.

This clone was seen a few times. No antigen is known for it. Noted treatment: 15 to 20 received Ad26.COV2.S at low or high dose, single or two shots; about 5 received placebo; per-sample allocation not given. Following the first vaccine or placebo injection, samples were taken on day 63. This person who donated was an adult of 18-55 years in Boston. An Ad26 vector was used to express Wuhan-strain SARS-CoV-2 spike as the vaccine. Libraries were prepared by immunoSEQ multiplex PCR; TCRdb keeps only in-frame clonotypes and omits some of them. Among over 400,000 clones listed, roughly 90% were seen once. Per the germline V gene, CDR1 is MNHEY and CDR2 is SMNVEV (reference sequence). Trimming took off 9 bases at V and 0 bases at J, with 11 bases between the two ends. This CDR3 is 14 amino acids long.

The chain employs TRBV27 and TRBJ2-2; D perhaps matches TRBD1 (5 bases). This material consisted of peripheral blood, taken in a trial of Ad26.COV2.S vaccine versus placebo. This TCR was recovered from a person between 18 and 65 years old who received the Ad26.COV2.S COVID-19 vaccine or a placebo. This CDR3 reads CASWAGPNTGELFF. The DNA for the CDR3 is TGTGCCAGTTGGGCAGGGCCGAACACCGGGGAGCTGTTTTTT.